The 14 T cell receptor beta chains in this list originate from one sample, sequenced in a study of Ad26.COV2.S vaccination and SARS-CoV-2 variants. Assay: immunoSEQ multiplex PCR; the TCRdb copy retains only in-frame clones and omits some. The sample shows 510,000 or so clones, roughly nine tenths of them seen only once. Treatment given: around 19 received Ad26.COV2.S at low or high dose, single or two shots; about 5 received placebo; per-sample allocation not given. The study sampled participants on day 63 after the first vaccine or placebo injection. Sequencing was performed on peripheral blood, taken in a trial of Ad26.COV2.S vaccine versus placebo. The receptors come from a person aged 18 to 65 who received the Ad26.COV2.S COVID-19 vaccine or a placebo.

The chain is built from TRBV30 and TRBJ1-4; possibly TRBD1 for D (5 bases). Germline V gene sequence: CDR1 GTSNPN, CDR2 SVGIG (reference sequence). V was trimmed by 2 bases and J by 9 bases, leaving 13 bases between them. The CDR3 has 13 amino acids. Written as DNA, the CDR3 is TGTGCCTGGAGTCCTCCAGGGACCAAAAAACTGTTTTTT. Protein: CAWSPPGTKKLFF.

This chain connects TRBV2 to TRBJ2-7; 8 bases are shared with TRBD2. CDR1 is SNHLY and CDR2 is FYNNEI in the germline V gene. J lost 7 bases, V lost 4 bases, and 12 bases had no gene match. This CDR3 is 15 amino acids long. The CDR3 sequence is CASSGSAGGWWEQYF. In DNA, the CDR3 is TGTGCCAGCAGTGGCAGTGCGGGGGGCTGGTGGGAGCAGTACTTC.

The chain employs TRBV6-6 and TRBJ2-2; 10 nucleotides align to TRBD1. The trim removed 5 bases at V and 4 bases at J, leaving 7 bases unmatched. The CDR3 is 16 residues long. CDR1 MNHNY and CDR2 SVGAGI come from the germline V gene (reference sequence). The CDR3 sequence: CASSPPGQGITGELFF. The CDR3 bases are TGTGCCAGCAGTCCCCCGGGACAGGGGATCACCGGGGAGCTGTTTTTT.

The chain employs TRBV7-2 and TRBJ2-7; D uncertain. V gave up 4 bases and J gave up 6 bases, with 19 bases separating them. This CDR3 contains 15 residues. Germline CDR1 reads SGHTA; CDR2 reads FQGNSA. CDR3 sequence (DNA): TGTGCCAGCAGCTCAGCCGCATGGCGGCCTAGCGAGCAGTACTTC. It translates to CASSSAAWRPSEQYF. The variable domain in full, completed from reference TRBV7-2 and TRBJ2-7, reads GAGVSQSPSNKVTEKGKDVELRCDPISGHTALYWYRQSLGQGLEFLIYFQGNSAPDKSGLPSDRFSAERTGGSVSTLTIQRTQQEDSAVYLCASSSAAWRPSEQYFGPGTRLTVT.

This clone was counted a single time. The gene calls are TRBV19 and TRBJ2-7; D is tentatively TRBD1 or TRBD2 (5 bases each). V was clipped by 3 bases and J by 2 bases, with 8 bases between them. Germline V lookup: CDR1 LNHDA, CDR2 SQIVND (reference sequence). This CDR3 has 13 residues. In nucleotides, the CDR3 is TGTGCCAGTAGTATGGGACGGACCTACGAGCAGTACTTC. It encodes CASSMGRTYEQYF.

Details on this clone: Additional DNA sequences in this sample encode the identical CDR3. The rearrangement joins TRBV28 to TRBJ1-1, with unresolved D. This CDR3 is built from 11 residues. Trimming left V 7 bases short and J 1 base short, with 4 bases between. Germline V gene sequence: CDR1 MDHEN, CDR2 SYDVKM. CDR3 in amino acids: CASKGNTEAFF. CDR3 bases: TGTGCCAGCAAAGGGAACACTGAAGCTTTCTTT. Complete variable domain (other parts from reference TRBV28 and TRBJ1-1): DVKVTQSSRYLVKRTGEKVFLECVQDMDHENMFWYRQDPGLGLRLIYFSYDVKMKEKGDIPEGYSVSREKKERFSLILESASTNQTSMYLCASKGNTEAFFGQGTRLTVV.

The rearrangement joins TRBV10-3 to TRBJ1-1, with 9 bases fitting TRBD1. This CDR3 comprises 14 residues. The germline CDR1 and CDR2 sequences are ENHRY and SYGVKD. V dropped 2 bases and J dropped 5; count of bases not matched to a gene: 3. CDR3 sequence: CAISEPDRGTEAFF. In nucleotides, the CDR3 is TGTGCCATCAGTGAGCCGGACAGGGGTACTGAAGCTTTCTTT.

The chain employs TRBV28 and TRBJ1-6; no definite D call. The germline V gene encodes CDR1 MDHEN and CDR2 SYDVKM. The CDR3 is 16 amino acids. Between the trimmed V and J ends, which lost 3 bases and 7 bases, there was a span of 16 bases. The CDR3 loop reads CASSFPAPQGNSPLHF. As DNA, the CDR3 is TGTGCCAGCAGTTTCCCGGCTCCACAAGGGAATTCACCCCTCCACTTT.

The chain combines TRBV19 with TRBJ1-2; TRBD1 aligns across 8 bases. CDR1 is LNHDA, CDR2 SQIVND, per germline (reference sequence). The CDR3 has 16 residues. V shed 2 bases, J shed 4 bases, and the junction held 9 bases outside the gene matches. The DNA for the CDR3 is TGTGCCAGTAGTATACCCGGACAGGGAGATAGCTATGGCTACACCTTC. Residues: CASSIPGQGDSYGYTF.

The V gene is TRBV25-1, the J gene TRBJ2-7; 12 positions agree with TRBD1. CDR1 is MGHDK and CDR2 is SYGVNS in the germline V gene. The J segment lost 6 bases and the V segment lost 7 bases, leaving 4 bases of the junction unmatched. CDR3 length: 13 amino acids. CDR3 bases: TGTGCCAGCACCGGGACAGGGGGCCTCGAGCAGTACTTC. Translated: CASTGTGGLEQYF.

V gene TRBV28 combines with J gene TRBJ2-7; TRBD2 matches 16 bases. CDR1 and CDR2 (germline): MDHEN, SYDVKM. There are 16 residues in the CDR3. Germline trimming cut 5 bases from V and 6 bases from J; bases unmatched to any gene: 7. The CDR3: CASSLGLAGGQFEQYF. CDR3 bases: TGTGCCAGCAGTCTGGGACTAGCGGGAGGGCAGTTCGAGCAGTACTTC.

This chain connects TRBV4-3 to TRBJ2-1, with 10 bases aligning to TRBD2. The CDR3 totals 13 residues. Germline lookup yields CDR1 LGHNA and CDR2 YSLEER. V lost 1 base to trimming and J lost 13 bases; unmatched junction nucleotides: 4. The CDR3 sequence: CASSQAGLAQQFF. CDR3 nucleotides: TGCGCCAGCAGCCAAGCGGGACTAGCGCAACAGTTCTTC.

CDR3 in amino acids: CASSVAANRERLFF. The CDR3 DNA sequence: TGTGCCAGCAGCGTAGCTGCTAACAGGGAGAGACTGTTTTTT. The chain recombines TRBV9 with TRBJ1-4, with TRBD1 as a possible D gene (6 bases). CDR1 and CDR2 (germline): SGDLS, YYNGEE. Trimming took 0 bases from V and 13 from J, leaving 16 bases between them. This CDR3 region has 14 residues.

V is TRBV19 and J is TRBJ2-3; 7 bases are shared with TRBD1. The CDR3 contains 16 residues. J gave up 2 bases and V 9 bases, and 14 bases lay outside the gene matches. Germline-derived CDR1 and CDR2 are LNHDA and SQIVND (reference sequence). The CDR3 DNA reads as TGTGCCAGATATCATAGGGACAGAACAGTCACAGATACGCAGTATTTT. It encodes CARYHRDRTVTDTQYF.